This entry is about one T cell receptor beta chain. The antigen is unknown. The sample originates from a study of regulatory T cells in long-lasting Graves disease. On the study more broadly: Over-5-year antithyroid drug use with positive TSH receptor antibodies defined persistent Graves' disease in the study.

Building the TCR beta libraries relied on iRepertoire HTBI primers, and CDR3 regions underwent Arm-PCR. TCRdb recomputed calls from the multiplex PCR reads with MiXCR, one row per CDR3 protein. The sample lists 500,000 to 800,000 distinct CDR3 sequences, 25% to 35% occurring once. Time point specified: persistent/refractory GD, antithyroid drugs over 5 years with positive TRAb. PBMC-derived RNA was used for the TCR library. Findings and caveats of the study: Comparison showed that persistent patients shared more public clonotypes (about 3,000) than new patients (966). Patients whose Graves' disease persisted exhibited lower TCR diversity than those newly diagnosed.

Germline V gene data show CDR1 as SGHDT and CDR2 as YYEEEE. The CDR3 sequence is 16 residues long. V lost 1 base and J lost 4, with 17 bases in between. The V call is TRBV5-6, the J call TRBJ2-5; perhaps D is TRBD1 or TRBD2 (6 bases each). Sequencing used peripheral blood mononuclear cells (PBMCs), obtained when the disease was refractory, from a patient treated with antithyroid drugs. This TCR was recovered from a female donor with Graves disease. The CDR3 region is CASSLSLGGYGETQYF. CDR3 in DNA: TGTGCCAGCAGCTTGTCATTGGGGGGCTATGGAGAGACCCAGTACTTC.